The clone carrying this TCR beta chain was detected only once. Regarding treatment: roughly 20 received Ad26.COV2.S at low or high dose, single or two shots; roughly five received placebo; per-sample allocation not given. At day 63 after the first vaccine or placebo injection, samples were drawn. This specimen belongs to a study of Ad26.COV2.S vaccination and SARS-CoV-2 variants. Study-level background: Administration of Ad26.COV2.S was intramuscular, either once or twice 56 days apart.

Sequencing used immunoSEQ multiplex PCR; TCRdb keeps in-frame clones, though not all of them. The sample contains hundreds of thousands of clones, around 87% of which appear only once. The CDR3 spans 14 residues. Germline lookup yields CDR1 SGHRS and CDR2 YFSETQ. V was cut by 0 bases and J by 9 bases, with 13 bases left in between. The chain has TRBV5-1 and TRBJ2-1; D may be TRBD1 (5 bases). This sequence originates from a person aged 18-65 years who received the Ad26.COV2.S COVID-19 vaccine or a placebo. The starting material was peripheral blood, obtained in a trial of Ad26.COV2.S vaccine versus placebo. CDR3 loop: CASSLAGPGIEQFF. The CDR3 bases are TGCGCCAGCAGCTTGGCAGGGCCGGGCATTGAGCAGTTCTTC.